Presented here are 9 T cell receptor beta chains from one specimen sequenced in a study of OX40 agonist ivuxolimab in advanced cancers. The data were produced by immunoSEQ multiplex PCR, yet TCRdb's version contains in-frame clones alone and is incomplete. This table holds about 36,000 clones, approximately 90% found once. This material consisted of CD4+ or CD8+ T cells sorted from blood, taken in a trial of the OX40 agonist ivuxolimab. The receptors derive from an adult with an advanced solid tumor such as melanoma, head and neck, liver or kidney cancer.

This clone was counted only a few times. This chain's CDR3 is CASSLSLIGGNTIYF. The CDR3 region has the DNA TGTGCCAGCAGTTTATCTCTTATAGGTGGAAACACCATATATTTT. The chain employs TRBV28 and TRBJ1-3; D not certain. The V end lost 1 base, the J end lost 3 bases, and 10 bases lay between the germline ends. Germline values: CDR1 MDHEN, CDR2 SYDVKM. This CDR3 is built from 15 residues.

The chain links TRBV11-1 to TRBJ2-7, with a weak D call TRBD1 (6 bases). Germline values: CDR1 SGHAT, CDR2 FQDESV (reference sequence). The CDR3 sequence is 16 residues long. V was pared by 7 bases and J by 1 base, with 20 bases between. Here the CDR3 reads CASTPSTGLLSYEQYF. The DNA of the CDR3 is TGTGCCAGCACCCCCTCGACAGGACTTTTATCCTACGAGCAGTACTTC.

This clone was seen once. The chain employs TRBV12-5 and TRBJ2-5; 12 bases are shared with TRBD1. The V and J ends lost 3 bases and 5 bases, in that order; junction bases with no gene match: 4. The CDR3 is made up of 15 amino acids. Germline CDR1 reads LGHNT; CDR2 reads FRNRAP. CDR3 region: CASGFGTGGLETQYF. CDR3 DNA sequence: TGTGCTAGTGGTTTCGGGACAGGGGGCTTGGAGACCCAGTACTTC.

The chain carries TRBV4-3 and TRBJ1-1; D gene unclear. The CDR3 length is 19 residues. The ends were cut back, 2 bases at V and 0 bases at J, with 22 bases in the middle. Germline CDR1 and CDR2: LGHNA and YSLEER. The CDR3 bases are TGCGCCAGCAGCCAATTTACCCTTAAGTTTGAGGCCATGAACACTGAAGCTTTCTTT. Amino acid sequence: CASSQFTLKFEAMNTEAFF.

The chain couples TRBV9 to TRBJ2-5, with unresolved D. V lost 4 bases, J lost 5 bases, and 18 bases lay in between. Germline V lookup: CDR1 SGDLS, CDR2 YYNGEE. The CDR3 has 15 residues. The CDR3 loop reads CASSPFLEDGETQYF. For the CDR3, the DNA is TGTGCCAGCAGCCCCTTCCTTGAGGACGGGGAGACCCAGTACTTC.

V usage is TRBV11-2 and J usage is TRBJ2-7; 11 bases map to TRBD2. V lost 5 bases to trimming and J lost 0 bases; unmatched junction nucleotides: 3. From germline, CDR1 is SGHAT and CDR2 FQNNGV. The CDR3 runs to 15 residues. The DNA for the CDR3 is TGTGCCAGCAGCGGTACTAGCGGGAGCTCCTACGAGCAGTACTTC. Protein sequence: CASSGTSGSSYEQYF.

This sequence joins TRBV9 and TRBJ2-1, with 7 bases identical to TRBD2. The CDR3 contains 16 residues. V was pared by 0 bases and J by 2 bases, with 5 bases of the junction left unmatched. CDR1 SGDLS and CDR2 YYNGEE come from the germline V gene. The CDR3 is CASSVGGGGTYNEQFF. The CDR3 DNA is TGTGCCAGCAGCGTAGGCGGGGGAGGAACCTACAATGAGCAGTTCTTC.

In this sample, this clone turned up once. The V call is TRBV27, the J call TRBJ2-7; 8 nucleotides line up with TRBD2. After removal of 4 bases from V and 5 bases from J, the junction contained 7 bases not matched to a gene. CDR1 and CDR2 from the germline V gene are MNHEY and SMNVEV (reference sequence). This CDR3 comprises 14 residues. The CDR3: CASSWSGSSDEQYF. CDR3 bases: TGTGCCAGCAGTTGGAGCGGGAGTAGCGACGAGCAGTACTTC.

In its sample, this clone was seen once. The chain joins TRBV5-6 to TRBJ1-5; D is unresolved. The CDR3 is 14 residues long. Trimming removed 0 bases at V and 0 bases at J, with 4 bases between. The germline CDR1 and CDR2 sequences are SGHDT and YYEEEE. The CDR3 region is CASSLVHSNQPQHF. CDR3 in DNA: TGTGCCAGCAGCTTGGTCCATAGCAATCAGCCCCAGCATTTT.